This TCR beta chain was captured by sequencing in a study of neurological immune-mediated disorders. Time point reported: longitudinal time-point 2. A total of 2 million PBMCs stored at -80 degrees C provided the unsorted libraries. This clonotype was detected ten times or more. 5'RACE with 10-nucleotide random UMIs generated the cDNA. Over 160 million TCR-beta sequences from 15-18 subjects came from every sequencing run. TCRdb re-called the 5' RACE reads with MiXCR, one entry per CDR3 protein. Among approximately 82,000 distinct CDR3 sequences, about 12% were seen once, and the ten largest hold roughly 5%. Sequencing was done on a sample of PBMCs. The TCR comes from a female donor with HTLV-1-associated myelopathy (HAM/TSP).

CDR3 in amino acids: CASSQLGFRDRAYEQYF. As DNA, the CDR3 is TGTGCCAGCAGCCAGTTGGGTTTCCGGGACAGGGCATACGAGCAGTACTTC. The chain links TRBV14 to TRBJ2-7; 9 bases line up with TRBD1. This CDR3 is 17 amino acids long. With V trimmed by 3 bases and J by 4 bases, 13 bases remained unmatched. The V gene's germline CDR1 is SGHDN and CDR2 FVKESK.